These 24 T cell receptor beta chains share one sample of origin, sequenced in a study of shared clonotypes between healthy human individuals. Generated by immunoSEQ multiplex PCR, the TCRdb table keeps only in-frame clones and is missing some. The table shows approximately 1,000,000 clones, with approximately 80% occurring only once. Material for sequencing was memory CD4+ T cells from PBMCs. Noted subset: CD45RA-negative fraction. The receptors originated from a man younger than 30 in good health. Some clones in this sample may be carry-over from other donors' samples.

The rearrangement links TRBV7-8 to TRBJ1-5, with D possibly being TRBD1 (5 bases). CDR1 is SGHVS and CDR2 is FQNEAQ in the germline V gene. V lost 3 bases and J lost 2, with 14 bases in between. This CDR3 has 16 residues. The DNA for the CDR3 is TGTGCCAGCAGCTTGGGCCAAGGGGTGGGCAATCAGCCCCAGCATTTT. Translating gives CASSLGQGVGNQPQHF.

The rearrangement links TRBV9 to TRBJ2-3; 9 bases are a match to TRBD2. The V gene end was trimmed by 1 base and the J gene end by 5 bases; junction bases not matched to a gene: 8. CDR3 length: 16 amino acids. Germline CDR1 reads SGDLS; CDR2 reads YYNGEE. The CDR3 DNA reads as TGTGCCAGCAGCGTAAGCGGGGGGCGCGTGGTAGATACGCAGTATTTT. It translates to CASSVSGGRVVDTQYF.

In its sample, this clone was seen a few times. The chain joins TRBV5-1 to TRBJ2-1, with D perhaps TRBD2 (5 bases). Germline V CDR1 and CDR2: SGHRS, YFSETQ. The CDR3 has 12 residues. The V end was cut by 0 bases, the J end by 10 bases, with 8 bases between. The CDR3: CASSLGPGEQFF. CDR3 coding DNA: TGCGCCAGCAGCTTGGGACCGGGAGAGCAGTTCTTC.

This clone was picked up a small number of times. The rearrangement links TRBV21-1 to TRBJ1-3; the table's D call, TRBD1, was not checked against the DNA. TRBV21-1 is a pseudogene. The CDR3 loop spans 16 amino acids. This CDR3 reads CASSRVGQVSGNTIYF. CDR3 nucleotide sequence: TGTGCCAGCAGCAGGGTCGGACAGGTCTCTGGAAACACCATATATTTT.

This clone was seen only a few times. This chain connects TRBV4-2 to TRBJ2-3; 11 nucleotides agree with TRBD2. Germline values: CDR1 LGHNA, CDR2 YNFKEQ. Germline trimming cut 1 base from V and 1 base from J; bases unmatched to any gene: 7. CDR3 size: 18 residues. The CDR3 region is CASSQVTSGSLGTDTQYF. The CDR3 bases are TGTGCCAGCAGCCAAGTAACTAGCGGGAGTCTAGGCACAGATACGCAGTATTTT.

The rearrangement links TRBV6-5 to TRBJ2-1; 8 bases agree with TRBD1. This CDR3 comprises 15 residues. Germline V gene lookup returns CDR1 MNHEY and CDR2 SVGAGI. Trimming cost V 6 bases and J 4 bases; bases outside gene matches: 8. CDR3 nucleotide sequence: TGTGCCAGCAGACTCTCGCAGGGGGCTTACAATGAGCAGTTCTTC. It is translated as CASRLSQGAYNEQFF.

The CDR3 loop reads CASIISSANYEQYF. As DNA, the CDR3 is TGTGCCAGCATAATTTCTAGCGCGAACTACGAGCAGTACTTC. The chain links TRBV2 to TRBJ2-7, with a weak D call TRBD2 (6 bases). The CDR3 loop spans 14 amino acids. CDR1 and CDR2 (germline): SNHLY, FYNNEI. Trimming left V 7 bases short and J 3 bases short, with 16 bases between.

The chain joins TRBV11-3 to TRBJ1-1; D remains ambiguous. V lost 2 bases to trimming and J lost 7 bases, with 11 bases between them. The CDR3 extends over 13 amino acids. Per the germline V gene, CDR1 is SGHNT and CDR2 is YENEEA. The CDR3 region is CASSLRSGSEAFF. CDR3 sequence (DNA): TGTGCCAGCAGCTTAAGGTCGGGCAGTGAAGCTTTCTTT. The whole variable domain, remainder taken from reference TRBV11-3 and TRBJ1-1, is EAGVVQSPRYKIIEKKQPVAFWCNPISGHNTLYWYLQNLGQGPELLIRYENEEAVDDSQLPKDRFSAERLKGVDSTLKIQPAELGDSAVYLCASSLRSGSEAFFGQGTRLTVV.

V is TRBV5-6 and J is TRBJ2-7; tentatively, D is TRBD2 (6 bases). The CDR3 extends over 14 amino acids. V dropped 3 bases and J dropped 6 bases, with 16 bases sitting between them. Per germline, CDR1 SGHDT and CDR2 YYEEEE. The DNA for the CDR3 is TGTGCCAGCAGCTGGGGGAGGAATGGCTTCGAGCAGTACTTC. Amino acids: CASSWGRNGFEQYF.

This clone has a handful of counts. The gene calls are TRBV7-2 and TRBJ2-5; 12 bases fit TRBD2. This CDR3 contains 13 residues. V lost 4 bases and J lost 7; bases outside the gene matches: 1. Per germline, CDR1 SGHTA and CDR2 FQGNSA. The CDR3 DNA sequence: TGTGCCAGCAGCTCTAGCGGGAGGGCGACCCAGTACTTC. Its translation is CASSSSGRATQYF.

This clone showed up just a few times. The CDR3 sequence: CASSPIGGKGTEAFF. In nucleotides, the CDR3 is TGTGCCAGCAGTCCTATAGGGGGGAAGGGCACTGAAGCTTTCTTT. The chain joins TRBV2 to TRBJ1-1; D may be TRBD1 (6 bases). Trimming took 5 bases from V and 4 from J, leaving 17 bases between them. This CDR3 has 15 residues. CDR1 and CDR2 (germline): SNHLY, FYNNEI.

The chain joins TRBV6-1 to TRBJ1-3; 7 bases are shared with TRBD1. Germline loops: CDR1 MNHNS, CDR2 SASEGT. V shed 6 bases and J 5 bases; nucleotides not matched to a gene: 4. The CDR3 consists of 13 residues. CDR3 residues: CASRGTVRNTIYF. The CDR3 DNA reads TGTGCCAGCAGAGGGACAGTCCGAAACACCATATATTTT.

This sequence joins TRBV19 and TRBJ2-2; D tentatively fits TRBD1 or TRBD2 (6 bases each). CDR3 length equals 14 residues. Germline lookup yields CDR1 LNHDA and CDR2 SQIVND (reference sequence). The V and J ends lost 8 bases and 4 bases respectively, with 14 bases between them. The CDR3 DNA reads TGTGCCAGTGTACGGGGGCGGTTCACCGGGGAGCTGTTTTTT. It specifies CASVRGRFTGELFF.

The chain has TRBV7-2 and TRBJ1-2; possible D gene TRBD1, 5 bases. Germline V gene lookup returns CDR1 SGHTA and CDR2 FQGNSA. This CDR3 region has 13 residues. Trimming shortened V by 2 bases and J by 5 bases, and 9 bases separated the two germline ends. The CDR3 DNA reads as TGTGCCAGCAGCTTACGGGGCAGATATGGCTACACCTTC. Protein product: CASSLRGRYGYTF.

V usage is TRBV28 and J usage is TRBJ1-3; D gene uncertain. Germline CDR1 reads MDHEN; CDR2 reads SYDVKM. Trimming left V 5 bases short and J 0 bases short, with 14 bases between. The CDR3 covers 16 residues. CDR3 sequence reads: CASSPWAPTSGNTIYF. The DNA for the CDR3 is TGTGCCAGCAGTCCTTGGGCCCCGACCTCTGGAAACACCATATATTTT.

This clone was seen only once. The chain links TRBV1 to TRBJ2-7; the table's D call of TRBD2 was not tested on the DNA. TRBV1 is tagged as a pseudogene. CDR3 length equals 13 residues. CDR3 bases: TGCCGGGGACTAGCGGGAACCTCCTACGAGCAGTACTTC. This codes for CRGLAGTSYEQYF.

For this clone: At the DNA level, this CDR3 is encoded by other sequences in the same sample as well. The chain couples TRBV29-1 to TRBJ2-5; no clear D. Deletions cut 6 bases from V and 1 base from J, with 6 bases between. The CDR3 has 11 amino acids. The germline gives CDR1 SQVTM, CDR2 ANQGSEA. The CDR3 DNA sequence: TGCAGCGTCGGACCCCAAGAGACCCAGTACTTC. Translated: CSVGPQETQYF.

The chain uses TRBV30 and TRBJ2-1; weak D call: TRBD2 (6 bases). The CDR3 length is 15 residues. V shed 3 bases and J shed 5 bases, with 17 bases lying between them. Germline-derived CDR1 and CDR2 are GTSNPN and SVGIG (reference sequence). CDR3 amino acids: CAWRIIGRGDNEQFF. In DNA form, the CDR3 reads TGTGCCTGGAGAATTATAGGGCGGGGAGACAATGAGCAGTTCTTC. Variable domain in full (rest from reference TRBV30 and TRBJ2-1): SQTIHQWPATLVQPVGSPLSLECTVEGTSNPNLYWYRQAAGRGLQLLFYSVGIGQISSEVPQNLSASRPQDRQFILSSKKLLLSDSGFYLCAWRIIGRGDNEQFFGPGTRLTVL.

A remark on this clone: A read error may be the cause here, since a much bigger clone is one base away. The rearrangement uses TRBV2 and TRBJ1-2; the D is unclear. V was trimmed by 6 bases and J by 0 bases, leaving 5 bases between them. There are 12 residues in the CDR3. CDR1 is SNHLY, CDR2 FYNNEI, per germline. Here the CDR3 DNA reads TGTGCCAGCAGCAAAGCTAACTATGGCTACACCTTC. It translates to CASSKANYGYTF.

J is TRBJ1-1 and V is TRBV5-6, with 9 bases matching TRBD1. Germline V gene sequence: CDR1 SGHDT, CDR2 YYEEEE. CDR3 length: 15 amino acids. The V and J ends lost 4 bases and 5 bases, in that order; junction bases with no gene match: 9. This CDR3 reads CASSAMTGGQTEAFF. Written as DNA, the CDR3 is TGTGCCAGCAGCGCCATGACAGGGGGACAAACTGAAGCTTTCTTT.

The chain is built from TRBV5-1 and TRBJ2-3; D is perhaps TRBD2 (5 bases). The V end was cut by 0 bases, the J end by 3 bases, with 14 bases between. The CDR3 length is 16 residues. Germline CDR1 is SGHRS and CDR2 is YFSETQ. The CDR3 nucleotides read TGCGCCAGCAGCTTGGGATTTGGCGGGCCTACAGATACGCAGTATTTT. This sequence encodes CASSLGFGGPTDTQYF.

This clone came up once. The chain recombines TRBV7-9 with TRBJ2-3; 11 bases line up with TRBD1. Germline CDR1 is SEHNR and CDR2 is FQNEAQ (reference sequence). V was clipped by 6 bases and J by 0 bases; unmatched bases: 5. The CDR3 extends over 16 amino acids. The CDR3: CASRLGQGASTDTQYF. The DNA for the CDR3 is TGTGCCAGCAGACTAGGACAGGGGGCCAGCACAGATACGCAGTATTTT.

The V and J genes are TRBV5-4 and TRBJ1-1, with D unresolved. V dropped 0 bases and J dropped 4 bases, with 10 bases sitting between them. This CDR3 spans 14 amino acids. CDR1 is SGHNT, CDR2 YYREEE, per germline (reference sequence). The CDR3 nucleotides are TGTGCCAGCAGCTTGGCGCGGGGTGGCACTGAAGCTTTCTTT. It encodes CASSLARGGTEAFF.

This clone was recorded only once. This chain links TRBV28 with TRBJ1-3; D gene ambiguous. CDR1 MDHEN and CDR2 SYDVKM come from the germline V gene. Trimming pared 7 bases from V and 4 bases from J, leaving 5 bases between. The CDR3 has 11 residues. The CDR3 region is CASIRGNTIYF. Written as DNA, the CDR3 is TGTGCCAGCATAAGAGGAAACACCATATATTTT.